This T cell receptor (beta chain) was sequenced in a study of OX40 agonist ivuxolimab in advanced cancers. Overall study: Patients got intravenous ivuxolimab at 0.01 to 10 mg/kg every 2 weeks.

The germline CDR1 and CDR2 sequences are KGHSH and LQKENI. V was clipped by 3 bases and J by 1 base; unmatched bases: 5. This CDR3 is 16 amino acids long. A history of autoimmune disease or systemic immunosuppression excluded patients. Study-level findings and limits: What antigens the expanded peripheral T cells recognized was never established. By week 6 at 0.1 to 3.0 mg/kg, blood CD4+ and CD8+ T cells had expanded clonally.

This clone showed up just a few times. No antigen is known for it. The data were produced by immunoSEQ multiplex PCR, yet TCRdb's version contains in-frame clones alone and is incomplete. This sample has some 69,000 clones, with around 90% found just once. This TCR was recovered from an adult with an advanced solid tumor such as melanoma, head and neck, liver or kidney cancer. Material: CD4+ or CD8+ T cells sorted from blood, obtained in a trial of the OX40 agonist ivuxolimab. The V gene is TRBV18, the J gene TRBJ1-1; the match to TRBD1 covers 10 bases. The DNA of the CDR3 is TGTGCCAGCTCACCCCGGGACAGGGGTTCGAACACTGAAGCTTTCTTT. It encodes CASSPRDRGSNTEAFF.